The rows below give T cell receptor beta chains drawn from one sample of a study of T cells in Graves' hyperthyroidism and ophthalmopathy. TCRdb analysed the multiplex PCR reads with MiXCR anew, one entry per CDR3 protein. The profile shows hundreds of thousands of distinct CDR3 sequences, around 16% of them singletons. Specimen: blood. The receptors were gathered from a woman aged 18-35 years with Graves' hyperthyroidism. The CDR3 runs from the conserved cysteine through the conserved F or W. D genes are given only for firm matches. Not every row has a clone size; where given, it reads once, few, many or a size class.

d_call	j_call	clone_size	v_call	cdr3_aa	cdr3_nt
.	TRBJ1-5	many	TRBV28	CASSYTPNQPQHF	TGTGCCAGCAGTTATACACCGAATCAGCCCCAGCATTTT
.	TRBJ2-3	many	TRBV5-1	CASSPAGSGLDTQYF	TGCGCCAGCAGCCCGGCCGGCAGCGGGCTAGATACGCAGTATTTT
TRBD2	TRBJ2-2	many	TRBV3-1	CASSQGSGSATGELFF	TGTGCCAGCAGCCAAGGCAGCGGGAGTGCAACCGGGGAGCTGTTTTTT
TRBD2	TRBJ2-1	many	TRBV20-1	CSARLAGVNEQFF	TGCAGTGCTAGACTAGCGGGAGTCAATGAGCAGTTCTTC
.	TRBJ2-7	many	TRBV4-1	CASSQTATGEQYF	TGCGCCAGCAGCCAAACCGCGACTGGCGAGCAGTACTTC
.	TRBJ1-2	many	TRBV15	CATSRDFGGNGYTF	TGTGCCACCAGCAGAGATTTCGGTGGGAATGGCTACACCTTC
TRBD1	TRBJ1-2	many	TRBV30	CAWSAFQGASYTF	TGTGCCTGGAGCGCATTCCAGGGGGCCAGCTACACCTTC
.	TRBJ2-5	.	TRBV11-2	CASSQKITGPGETQYF	TGTGCCAGCAGCCAAAAGATTACAGGGCCAGGAGAGACCCAGTACTTC
.	TRBJ1-3	few	TRBV9	CASSADPGISGNTIYF	TGTGCCAGCAGCGCGGACCCAGGGATCTCTGGAAACACCATATATTTT
.	TRBJ2-7	many	TRBV5-8	CASSLVSREGYSYEQYF	TGTGCCAGCAGCTTGGTCAGCAGAGAGGGCTACTCCTACGAGCAGTACTTC
TRBD2	TRBJ2-7	many	TRBV27	CASSAGVPYEQYF	TGTGCCAGCAGTGCGGGGGTGCCCTACGAGCAGTACTTC
TRBD1	TRBJ1-1	many	TRBV20-1	CSARLTGDTEAFF	TGCAGTGCCCGGCTGACAGGGGACACTGAAGCTTTCTTT
.	TRBJ2-7	many	TRBV5-1	CASSPPILAGLRAYEQYF	TGCGCCAGCAGTCCACCTATTCTTGCGGGACTCCGAGCCTACGAGCAGTACTTC
TRBD2	TRBJ2-1	many	TRBV19	CASSMSGGGTDEQFF	TGTGCCAGTAGTATGAGCGGGGGGGGCACCGATGAGCAGTTCTTC
.	TRBJ2-5	many	TRBV6-2/TRBV6-3	CASSSRDWRETQYF	TGTGCCAGCAGTTCCAGGGATTGGCGGGAGACCCAGTACTTC
TRBD2	TRBJ2-5	.	TRBV20-1	CSTTQREMEETQYF	TGCAGTACCACCCAGCGGGAGATGGAAGAGACCCAGTACTTC
.	TRBJ2-2	.	TRBV5-8	CASSFGVSAAVELFF	TGTGCCAGCAGCTTCGGGGTGAGCGCCGCGGTGGAGCTGTTTTTT
.	TRBJ2-7	many	TRBV28	CASSPTSGFNEQYF	TGTGCCAGCAGTCCCACTTCGGGGTTTAACGAGCAGTACTTC
TRBD2	TRBJ2-2	many	TRBV6-5	CASSYSSGRAHTGELFF	TGTGCCAGCAGTTACTCTAGCGGGAGGGCCCACACCGGGGAGCTGTTTTTT
.	TRBJ1-5	many	TRBV10-3	CAISEGGHLRGQPQHF	TGTGCCATCAGTGAAGGGGGACACCTCCGGGGACAGCCCCAGCATTTT
TRBD1	TRBJ1-2	.	TRBV12-3/TRBV12-4	CASSSRGVGYGYTF	TGTGCCAGCAGTTCCAGGGGGGTCGGCTATGGCTACACCTTC
.	TRBJ2-7	.	TRBV5-1	CASSLSPDSYEQYF	TGCGCCAGCAGCTTGTCACCAGACTCCTACGAGCAGTACTTC
.	TRBJ2-1	many	TRBV2	CASSRTFSYNEQFF	TGTGCCAGCAGTCGTACGTTCTCCTACAATGAGCAGTTCTTC
.	TRBJ1-3	.	TRBV7-3	CASSLENLGNTIYF	TGTGCCAGCAGCTTAGAAAACCTTGGAAACACCATATATTTT
TRBD1	TRBJ2-7	many	TRBV20-1	CSAQSRTGSYEQYF	TGCAGTGCTCAATCCCGGACAGGTTCCTACGAGCAGTACTTC
TRBD1	TRBJ1-4	few	TRBV6-6	CASSYWNRGPKEKLFF	TGTGCCAGCAGTTACTGGAACAGGGGCCCCAAGGAAAAACTGTTTTTT
.	TRBJ2-1	.	TRBV2	CASSVRQGRLAMDEQFF	TGTGCCAGCAGTGTCCGACAGGGCCGACTAGCCATGGATGAGCAGTTCTTC